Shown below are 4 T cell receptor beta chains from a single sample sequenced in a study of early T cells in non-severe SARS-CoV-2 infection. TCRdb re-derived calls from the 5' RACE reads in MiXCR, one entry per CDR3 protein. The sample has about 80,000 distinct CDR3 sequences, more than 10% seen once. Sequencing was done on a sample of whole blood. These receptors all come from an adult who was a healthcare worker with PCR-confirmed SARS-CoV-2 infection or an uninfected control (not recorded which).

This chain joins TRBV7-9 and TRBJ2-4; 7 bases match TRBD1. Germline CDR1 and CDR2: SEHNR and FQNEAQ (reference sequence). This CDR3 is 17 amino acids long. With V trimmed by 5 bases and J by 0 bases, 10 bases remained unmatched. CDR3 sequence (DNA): TGTGCCAGCAGCGTAGTAGGGGGCAGGCCAGCCAAAAACATTCAGTACTTC. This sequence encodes CASSVVGGRPAKNIQYF.

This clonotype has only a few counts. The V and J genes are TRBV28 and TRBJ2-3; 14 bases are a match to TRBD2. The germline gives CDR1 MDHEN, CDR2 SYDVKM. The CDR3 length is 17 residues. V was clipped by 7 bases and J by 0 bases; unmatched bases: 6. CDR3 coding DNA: TGTGCCAGCATCCCGGGACTAGCGGGGGCAAGCACAGATACGCAGTATTTT. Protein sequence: CASIPGLAGASTDTQYF.

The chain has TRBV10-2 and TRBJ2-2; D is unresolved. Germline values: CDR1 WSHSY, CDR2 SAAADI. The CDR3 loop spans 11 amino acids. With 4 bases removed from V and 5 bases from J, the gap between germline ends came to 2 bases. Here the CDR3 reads CASSVTGELFF. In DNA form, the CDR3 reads TGCGCCAGCAGTGTAACCGGGGAGCTGTTTTTT.

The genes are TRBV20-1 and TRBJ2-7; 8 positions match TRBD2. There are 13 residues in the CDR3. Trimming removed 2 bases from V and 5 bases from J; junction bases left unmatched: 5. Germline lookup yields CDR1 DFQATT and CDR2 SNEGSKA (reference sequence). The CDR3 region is CSARKAGADEQYF. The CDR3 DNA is TGCAGTGCTAGAAAAGCGGGAGCCGACGAGCAGTACTTC.